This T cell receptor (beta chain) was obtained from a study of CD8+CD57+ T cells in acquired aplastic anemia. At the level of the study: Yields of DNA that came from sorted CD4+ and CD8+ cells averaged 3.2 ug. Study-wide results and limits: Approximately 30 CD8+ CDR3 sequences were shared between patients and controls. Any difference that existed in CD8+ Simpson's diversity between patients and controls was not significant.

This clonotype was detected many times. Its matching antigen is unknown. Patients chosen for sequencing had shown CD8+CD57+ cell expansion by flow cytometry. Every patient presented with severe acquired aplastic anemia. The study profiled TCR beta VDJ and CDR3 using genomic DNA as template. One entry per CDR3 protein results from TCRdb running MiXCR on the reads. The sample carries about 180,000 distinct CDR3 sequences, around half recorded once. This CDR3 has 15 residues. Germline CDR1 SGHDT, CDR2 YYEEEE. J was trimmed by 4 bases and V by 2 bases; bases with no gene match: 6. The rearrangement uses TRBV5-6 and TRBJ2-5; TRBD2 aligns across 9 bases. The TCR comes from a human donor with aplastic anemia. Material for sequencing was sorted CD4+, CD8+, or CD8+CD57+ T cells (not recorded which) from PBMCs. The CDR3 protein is CASSFGASGAETQYF. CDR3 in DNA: TGTGCCAGCAGCTTCGGGGCTAGCGGGGCAGAGACCCAGTACTTC. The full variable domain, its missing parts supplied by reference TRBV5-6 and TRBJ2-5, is DAGVTQSPTHLIKTRGQQVTLRCSPKSGHDTVSWYQQALGQGPQFIFQYYEEEERQRGNFPDRFSGHQFPNYSSELNVNALLLGDSALYLCASSFGASGAETQYFGPGTRLLVL.